This T cell receptor (beta chain) was observed in a study of blood T cell repertoires in COVID-19. Study background: The United States, Italy and Spain were the sources of the acute and convalescent COVID-19 samples. The analysed material was cDNA or gDNA that came from T cells, B-cell-depleted T cells, or PBMCs.

The CDR3 spans 14 residues. V lost 0 bases and J 7 bases, leaving 10 bases between the germline ends. Germline CDR1 is SEHNR and CDR2 is FQNEAQ (reference sequence). In the authors' methods: Nucleated cell counts were estimated from reference gene primer amplification. TCRdb's table, derived via immunoSEQ multiplex PCR, lists solely in-frame clones and lacks some. That table is the source of V, J and clone size, and D and trimming were worked out from the DNA. The table includes around 70,000 clones, around 88% detected once. This receptor was taken from a human donor in a cohort sampled during active COVID-19. The V gene is TRBV7-9, the J gene TRBJ2-1; D perhaps matches TRBD1 (5 bases). The sample taken for sequencing was peripheral blood. CDR3 residues: CASSLAPGWNEQFF. The CDR3 DNA sequence: TGTGCCAGCAGCTTAGCGCCAGGGTGGAATGAGCAGTTCTTC.